These 27 T cell receptor beta chains originate from one sample sequenced in a study of shared clonotypes between healthy human individuals. CD8 cells classed as naive were CD45RO-negative and positively selected for CCR7, excluding terminally differentiated effector memory CD45RA+ cells. Method: immunoSEQ multiplex PCR; TCRdb's copy keeps in-frame clones and lacks some. Among 550,000 to 750,000 clones, about 95% were seen once, and the ten largest hold roughly 0.1%. Sequenced material: naive CD8+ T cells sorted from blood. The receptors originated from a woman younger than 45 in good health.

CDR3 sequence: CASSPDLSGNTIYF. CDR3 sequence (DNA): TGTGCCAGCAGCCCAGACCTCTCTGGAAACACCATATATTTT. This chain links TRBV9 with TRBJ1-3; the D is unclear. The CDR3 consists of 14 residues. Germline CDR1 SGDLS, CDR2 YYNGEE. Deletions cut 4 bases from V and 0 bases from J, with 8 bases between.

CDR3 region: CATSRAGNTDTQYF. The DNA of the CDR3 is TGTGCCACCAGCAGAGCTGGGAACACAGATACGCAGTATTTT. The chain links TRBV15 to TRBJ2-3; no firm D call. The CDR3 consists of 14 residues. With 1 base removed from V and 2 bases from J, the gap between germline ends came to 7 bases. Germline CDR1 is LNHNV and CDR2 is YYDKDF (reference sequence).

The V gene is TRBV29-1, the J gene TRBJ2-1; 9 nucleotides agree with TRBD2. From germline, CDR1 is SQVTM and CDR2 ANQGSEA. The J segment lost 8 bases and the V segment lost 3 bases, leaving 11 bases of the junction unmatched. The CDR3 is 15 residues long. The DNA of the CDR3 is TGCAGCGTTGAGTCAGGGTTCCTAGCGGGATATGAGCAGTTCTTC. Amino acid sequence: CSVESGFLAGYEQFF.

This chain joins TRBV5-1 and TRBJ2-3; 7 bases match TRBD2. Germline V CDR1 and CDR2: SGHRS, YFSETQ. The CDR3 totals 15 residues. Trimming removed 4 bases from V and 2 bases from J; junction bases left unmatched: 7. DNA for the CDR3: TGCGCCAGCAGCCCCGAGCGGGGCCTCACAGATACGCAGTATTTT. This gives the protein CASSPERGLTDTQYF.

This clone was detected only once. V is TRBV27 and J is TRBJ2-2; 9 nucleotides match TRBD2. Looked up from germline, CDR1 is MNHEY and CDR2 is SMNVEV (reference sequence). V dropped 3 bases and J dropped 6; count of bases not matched to a gene: 2. The CDR3 is made up of 14 amino acids. The CDR3 nucleotides read TGTGCCAGCAGTTTCCTAGCGGGGTCCGGGGAGCTGTTTTTT. It yields the protein CASSFLAGSGELFF.

This clone was observed once. The V call is TRBV9, the J call TRBJ1-2, with 10 bases identical to TRBD1. Germline V CDR1 and CDR2: SGDLS, YYNGEE. This CDR3 contains 16 residues. V trimming: 3 bases; J trimming: 6 bases; junction bases outside the gene matches: 11. CDR3 coding DNA: TGTGCCAGCAGCGAGGGCCAAAGGACAGGGGGGAATGGCTACACCTTC. This encodes CASSEGQRTGGNGYTF.

The count of this clone is one. The rearrangement links TRBV29-1 to TRBJ1-3; D is unresolved. Between the trimmed V and J ends, which lost 1 base and 0 bases, there was a span of 7 bases. The CDR3 totals 14 residues. Germline lookup yields CDR1 SQVTM and CDR2 ANQGSEA. For the CDR3, the DNA is TGCAGCGTTGAAGCCGGGCTCTCTGGAAACACCATATATTTT. Residues: CSVEAGLSGNTIYF.

The rearrangement links TRBV7-7 to TRBJ1-1; possibly TRBD1 for D (5 bases). Looked up from germline, CDR1 is SSHAT and CDR2 is FNYEAQ (reference sequence). The CDR3 runs to 14 residues. V lost 5 bases, J lost 4 bases, and 14 bases lay in between. CDR3 nucleotides: TGTGCCAGCAGCCCGGGACCCCCGCCCACTGAAGCTTTCTTT. Protein sequence: CASSPGPPPTEAFF. The full variable domain, completed using reference TRBV7-7 and TRBJ1-1, is GAGVSQSPRYKVTKRGQDVTLRCDPISSHATLYWYQQALGQGPEFLTYFNYEAQPDKSGLPSDRFSAERPEGSISTLTIQRTEQRDSAMYRCASSPGPPPTEAFFGQGTRLTVV.

The V gene is TRBV6-6, the J gene TRBJ1-5; D is ambiguous. The V gene lost 2 bases and the J gene lost 0 bases, with 11 bases spanning the gap. The CDR3 contains 16 residues. CDR1 MNHNY and CDR2 SVGAGI come from the germline V gene (reference sequence). The CDR3 protein is CASSYLLLGSNQPQHF. DNA of the CDR3: TGTGCCAGCAGTTACCTCCTCTTGGGTAGCAATCAGCCCCAGCATTTT.

In its sample, this clone was seen once. The chain is built from TRBV7-8 and TRBJ2-3; no clear D. Per germline, CDR1 SGHVS and CDR2 FQNEAQ. Trimming removed 5 bases at V and 0 bases at J, with 9 bases between. There are 14 residues in the CDR3. The CDR3: CASSPTASTDTQYF. Here the CDR3 DNA reads TGTGCCAGCAGCCCCACCGCTAGCACAGATACGCAGTATTTT.

This rearrangement joins TRBV5-4 to TRBJ1-1; D remains unclear. Trimming left V 0 bases short and J 3 bases short, with 12 bases between. This CDR3 has 15 amino acids. The V gene's germline CDR1 is SGHNT and CDR2 YYREEE (reference sequence). For the CDR3, the DNA is TGTGCCAGCAGCTTGGACGGGGTTTGGTACACTGAAGCTTTCTTT. Translated, it gives CASSLDGVWYTEAFF.

V and J are TRBV18 and TRBJ2-2, with 9 bases that match TRBD1. In germline, CDR1 is KGHSH, CDR2 LQKENI. J gave up 5 bases and V 6 bases, and 10 bases lay outside the gene matches. The CDR3 sequence is 16 residues long. The CDR3 coding sequence is TGTGCCAGCTCCCCTACGGGACAGGGAAGTACCGGGGAGCTGTTTTTT. This codes for CASSPTGQGSTGELFF.

The CDR3 bases are TGCGCCAGCAGCCAAGATAATACGGGACTAGCGGGACACGAGCAGTACTTC. Its translation is CASSQDNTGLAGHEQYF. The V and J genes are TRBV4-1 and TRBJ2-7; 13 bases line up with TRBD2. The CDR3 length is 17 residues. CDR1 MGHRA and CDR2 YSYEKL come from the germline V gene. V was clipped by 0 bases and J by 5 bases; unmatched bases: 7.

This chain uses TRBV5-8 with TRBJ1-2; no definite D call. Trimming took off 3 bases at V and 4 bases at J, with 19 bases between the two ends. The CDR3 is 16 residues long. CDR1 and CDR2 from the germline V gene are SGHTS and YDEGEE. CDR3 residues: CASSSGLGYATYGYTF. Written as DNA, the CDR3 is TGTGCCAGCAGCTCCGGCTTAGGGTACGCCACCTATGGCTACACCTTC.

This clone has just one count. Other DNA sequences of this sample code for an identical CDR3. This chain joins TRBV28 and TRBJ2-7; D is undetermined. CDR3 size: 12 residues. CDR1 MDHEN and CDR2 SYDVKM come from the germline V gene. V was shortened by 2 bases and J by 4 bases, with 6 bases between the two germline ends. The CDR3 region has the DNA TGTGCCAGCAGTTTAGTCGGATACGAGCAGTACTTC. This encodes CASSLVGYEQYF.

As for this clone: Other DNA sequences of this sample code for an identical CDR3. The chain joins TRBV19 to TRBJ1-5; TRBD1 matches 9 bases. Germline CDR1 and CDR2: LNHDA and SQIVND (reference sequence). The CDR3 extends over 14 amino acids. V lost 3 bases and J lost 5; bases outside the gene matches: 2. This CDR3 is CASSIGQGYQPQHF. The CDR3 nucleotides read TGTGCCAGTAGTATCGGACAGGGGTATCAGCCCCAGCATTTT.

The V and J genes are TRBV28 and TRBJ1-1; perhaps TRBD1 as D (6 bases). This CDR3 contains 14 residues. Germline loops: CDR1 MDHEN, CDR2 SYDVKM. V was shortened by 5 bases and J by 3 bases, with 13 bases between the two germline ends. The CDR3 nucleotides read TGTGCCAGCAGTACGAACAGGGAGGACACTGAAGCTTTCTTT. It translates to CASSTNREDTEAFF.

J is TRBJ2-5 and V is TRBV4-1; 8 nucleotides line up with TRBD1. V lost 3 bases and J lost 5; bases outside the gene matches: 8. This CDR3 spans 15 amino acids. CDR1 and CDR2 from the germline V gene are MGHRA and YSYEKL. Written as DNA, the CDR3 is TGCGCCAGCAGCCATCCCTCCGGGACAGGCGAGACCCAGTACTTC. Protein: CASSHPSGTGETQYF.

The chain uses TRBV4-2 and TRBJ2-1; either TRBD1 or TRBD2 may fit D (5 bases each). V lost 4 bases and J lost 6, with 7 bases in between. CDR1 and CDR2 (germline): LGHNA, YNFKEQ. CDR3 length: 12 amino acids. CDR3 sequence (DNA): TGTGCCAGCAGCCCTGGGACCAATGAGCAGTTCTTC. This sequence encodes CASSPGTNEQFF.

V is TRBV11-2 and J is TRBJ2-1; 7 bases fit TRBD1. The trim removed 7 bases at V and 4 bases at J, leaving 4 bases unmatched. This CDR3 has 13 amino acids. Germline assignment: CDR1 SGHAT and CDR2 FQNNGV. CDR3 protein: CASTGTEYNEQFF. CDR3 sequence (DNA): TGTGCCAGCACCGGGACAGAATACAATGAGCAGTTCTTC.

The chain couples TRBV28 to TRBJ2-7, with 10 bases matching TRBD1. Germline trimming cut 7 bases from V and 1 base from J; bases unmatched to any gene: 4. Germline V CDR1 and CDR2: MDHEN, SYDVKM. The CDR3 covers 14 residues. CDR3 nucleotide sequence: TGTGCCAGCAATGGACAGGGGGTTTCCTACGAGCAGTACTTC. Residues: CASNGQGVSYEQYF.

The gene calls are TRBV5-6 and TRBJ1-2, with TRBD1 matching over 7 bases. The V gene's germline CDR1 is SGHDT and CDR2 YYEEEE. V shed 1 base and J 0 bases; nucleotides not matched to a gene: 3. CDR3 size: 15 residues. The CDR3 protein is CASSLIQGSNYGYTF. CDR3 in DNA: TGTGCCAGCAGCTTGATACAGGGGTCTAACTATGGCTACACCTTC.

This clone was counted once. The genes are TRBV7-8 and TRBJ1-1; unclear D gene. Germline V gene lookup returns CDR1 SGHVS and CDR2 FQNEAQ. V was pared by 1 base and J by 0 bases, with 6 bases between. There are 14 residues in the CDR3. In DNA form, the CDR3 reads TGTGCCAGCAGCTTAGGGCGGTTGAACACTGAAGCTTTCTTT. Translation gives CASSLGRLNTEAFF. Supplemented by reference TRBV7-8 and TRBJ1-1, the full variable domain reads GAGVSQSPRYKVAKRGQDVALRCDPISGHVSLFWYQQALGQGPEFLTYFQNEAQLDKSGLPSDRFFAERPEGSVSTLKIQRTQQEDSAVYLCASSLGRLNTEAFFGQGTRLTVV.

J is TRBJ2-7 and V is TRBV5-4; D may correspond to TRBD1 or TRBD2 (5 bases each). The germline V and J ends were trimmed by 2 bases and 2 bases, with 14 bases remaining between them. Per germline, CDR1 SGHNT and CDR2 YYREEE (reference sequence). CDR3 size: 15 residues. The CDR3 DNA follows: TGTGCCAGCAGCTTAGATCTGGGACGGACCTACGAGCAGTACTTC. As protein: CASSLDLGRTYEQYF. The full variable domain, completed using reference TRBV5-4 and TRBJ2-7, is ETGVTQSPTHLIKTRGQQVTLRCSSQSGHNTVSWYQQALGQGPQFIFQYYREEENGRGNFPPRFSGLQFPNYSSELNVNALELDDSALYLCASSLDLGRTYEQYFGPGTRLTVT.

The chain employs TRBV5-6 and TRBJ1-1; 8 positions agree with TRBD1. The J segment lost 1 base and the V segment lost 4 bases, leaving 3 bases of the junction unmatched. The CDR3 has 14 amino acids. Germline lookup yields CDR1 SGHDT and CDR2 YYEEEE. The CDR3 sequence: CASSPTGANTEAFF. The CDR3 nucleotides read TGTGCCAGCAGCCCGACAGGGGCGAACACTGAAGCTTTCTTT.

This rearrangement joins TRBV7-9 to TRBJ2-7; perhaps D is TRBD1 or TRBD2 (6 bases each). The CDR3 totals 15 residues. Trimming stripped 2 bases from V and 9 bases from J, with 20 bases between. Germline V lookup: CDR1 SEHNR, CDR2 FQNEAQ (reference sequence). DNA for the CDR3: TGTGCCAGCAGCTTACCTACGGGGGCTAGTCTCGTGCAGTACTTC. Its protein product is CASSLPTGASLVQYF.

This chain uses TRBV28 with TRBJ2-3, with 10 bases lining up with TRBD2. CDR1 MDHEN and CDR2 SYDVKM come from the germline V gene. This CDR3 contains 16 residues. The trim removed 5 bases at V and 4 bases at J, leaving 9 bases unmatched. Here the CDR3 reads CASSPASSGSADTQYF. The CDR3 coding sequence is TGTGCCAGCAGTCCAGCCTCTAGCGGGAGTGCAGATACGCAGTATTTT.